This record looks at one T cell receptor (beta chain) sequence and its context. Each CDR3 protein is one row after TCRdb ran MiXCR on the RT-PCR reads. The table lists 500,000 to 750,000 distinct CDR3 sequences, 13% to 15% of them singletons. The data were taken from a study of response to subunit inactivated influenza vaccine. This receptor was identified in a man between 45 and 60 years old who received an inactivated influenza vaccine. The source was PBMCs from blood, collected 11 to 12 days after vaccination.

The CDR3 sequence is CASSLVRPFSYEQYF. The CDR3 DNA reads TGTGCCAGCAGCTTAGTCAGGCCTTTCTCCTACGAGCAGTACTTC. The chain has TRBV7-9 and TRBJ2-7; D remains ambiguous. The CDR3 loop spans 15 amino acids. V was clipped by 1 base and J by 0 bases, with 10 bases between them. Germline lookup yields CDR1 SEHNR and CDR2 FQNEAQ (reference sequence).